The 3 T cell receptor beta chains below come from one sample, sequenced in a study of T cell responses to AZD1222 COVID-19 vaccine. Produced via immunoSEQ multiplex PCR; TCRdb's table is partial and in-frame only. The table lists about 61,000 clones, about 90% of them singletons, with around 5.2% in the top ten. The sequenced sample was peripheral blood, obtained on day 0 of AZD1222 vaccination. The source of these receptors is an adult in good health.

The chain uses TRBV3-1 (or the pseudogene TRBV3-2) and TRBJ2-1; no clear D gene. V lost 5 bases to trimming and J lost 0 bases, with 11 bases between them. CDR3 length: 15 amino acids. Germline values: CDR1 LGHDT, CDR2 YNNKEL (reference sequence). CDR3 sequence: CASSETADSYNEQFF. For the CDR3, the DNA is TGTGCCAGCAGCGAAACCGCAGACTCCTACAATGAGCAGTTCTTC.

J is TRBJ2-7 and V is TRBV27; D possibly matches TRBD1 or TRBD2 (5 bases each). Germline V gives CDR1 MNHEY, CDR2 SMNVEV (reference sequence). Trimming removed 5 bases at V and 12 bases at J, with 17 bases between. The CDR3 sequence is 12 residues long. CDR3: CASSPPRGERYF. The CDR3 nucleotides are TGTGCCAGCAGTCCGCCCCGAGGGGAGAGGTACTTC.

This chain connects TRBV2 to TRBJ1-1, with 7 bases that match TRBD1. J was trimmed by 10 bases and V by 5 bases; bases with no gene match: 7. The CDR3 loop spans 12 amino acids. The V gene's germline CDR1 is SNHLY and CDR2 FYNNEI. The CDR3 DNA follows: TGTGCCAGCAGTCTAGGGACAGCCCTAGCTTTCTTT. This translates into CASSLGTALAFF.